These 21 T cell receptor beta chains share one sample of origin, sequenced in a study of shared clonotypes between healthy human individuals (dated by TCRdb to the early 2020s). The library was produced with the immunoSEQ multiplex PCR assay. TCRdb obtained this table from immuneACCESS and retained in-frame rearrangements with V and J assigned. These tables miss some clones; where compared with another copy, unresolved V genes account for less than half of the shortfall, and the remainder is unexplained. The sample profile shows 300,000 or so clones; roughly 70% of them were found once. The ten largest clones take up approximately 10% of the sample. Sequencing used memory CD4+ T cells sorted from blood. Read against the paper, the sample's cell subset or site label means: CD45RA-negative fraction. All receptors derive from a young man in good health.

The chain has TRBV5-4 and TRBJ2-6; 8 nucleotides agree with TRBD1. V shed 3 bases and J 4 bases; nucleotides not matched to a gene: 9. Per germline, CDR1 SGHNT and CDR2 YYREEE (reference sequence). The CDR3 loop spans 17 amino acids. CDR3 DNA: TGTGCCAGCAGCTCTGCGACAGGGGAAGGCGGGGCCAACGTCCTGACTTTC. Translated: CASSSATGEGGANVLTF.

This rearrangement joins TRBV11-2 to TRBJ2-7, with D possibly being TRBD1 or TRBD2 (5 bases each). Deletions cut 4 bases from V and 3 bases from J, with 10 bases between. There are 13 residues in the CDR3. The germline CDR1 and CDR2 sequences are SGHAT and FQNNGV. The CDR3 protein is CASSSRGNYEQYF. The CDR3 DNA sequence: TGTGCCAGCAGCTCGAGGGGCAACTACGAGCAGTACTTC.

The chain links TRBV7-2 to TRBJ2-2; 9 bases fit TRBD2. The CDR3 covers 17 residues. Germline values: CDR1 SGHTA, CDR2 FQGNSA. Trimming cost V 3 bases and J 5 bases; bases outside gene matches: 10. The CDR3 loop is CASSFGFRGRVTGELFF. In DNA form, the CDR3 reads TGTGCCAGCAGCTTTGGATTCCGCGGGAGGGTAACCGGGGAGCTGTTTTTT.

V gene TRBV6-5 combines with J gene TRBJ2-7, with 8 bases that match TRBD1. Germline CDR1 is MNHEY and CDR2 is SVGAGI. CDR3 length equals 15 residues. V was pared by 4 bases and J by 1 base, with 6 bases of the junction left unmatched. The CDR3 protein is CASSLTGGRSYEQYF. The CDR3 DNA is TGTGCCAGCAGTTTAACAGGGGGACGATCCTACGAGCAGTACTTC.

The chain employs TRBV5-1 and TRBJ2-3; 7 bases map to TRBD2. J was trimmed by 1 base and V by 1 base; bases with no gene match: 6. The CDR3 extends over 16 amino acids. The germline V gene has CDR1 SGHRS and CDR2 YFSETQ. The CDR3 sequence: CASSLRLAERTDTQYF. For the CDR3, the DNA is TGCGCCAGCAGCTTGCGGCTAGCGGAACGCACAGATACGCAGTATTTT. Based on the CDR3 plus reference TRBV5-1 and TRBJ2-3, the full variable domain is KAGVTQTPRYLIKTRGQQVTLSCSPISGHRSVSWYQQTPGQGLQFLFEYFSETQRNKGNFPGRFSGRQFSNSRSEMNVSTLELGDSALYLCASSLRLAERTDTQYFGPGTRLTVL.

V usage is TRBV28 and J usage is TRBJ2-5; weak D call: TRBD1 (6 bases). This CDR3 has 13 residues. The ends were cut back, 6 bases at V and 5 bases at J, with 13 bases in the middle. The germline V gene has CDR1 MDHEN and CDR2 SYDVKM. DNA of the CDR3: TGTGCCAGCAGAGCTCAGGGGAGCGAGACCCAGTACTTC. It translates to CASRAQGSETQYF.

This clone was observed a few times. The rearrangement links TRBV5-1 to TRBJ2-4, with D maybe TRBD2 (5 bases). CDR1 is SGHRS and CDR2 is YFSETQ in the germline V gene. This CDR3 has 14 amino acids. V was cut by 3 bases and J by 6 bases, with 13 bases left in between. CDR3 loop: CASSSAGQANIQYF. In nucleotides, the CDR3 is TGCGCCAGCAGCTCGGCGGGCCAGGCAAACATTCAGTACTTC.

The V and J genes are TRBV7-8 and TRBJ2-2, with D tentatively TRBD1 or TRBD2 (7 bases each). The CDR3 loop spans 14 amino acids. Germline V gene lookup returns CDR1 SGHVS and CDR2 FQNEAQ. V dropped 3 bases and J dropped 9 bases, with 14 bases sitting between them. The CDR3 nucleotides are TGTGCCAGCAGCTTGGGGAGGGGGCCCCGGGAGCTGTTTTTT. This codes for CASSLGRGPRELFF.

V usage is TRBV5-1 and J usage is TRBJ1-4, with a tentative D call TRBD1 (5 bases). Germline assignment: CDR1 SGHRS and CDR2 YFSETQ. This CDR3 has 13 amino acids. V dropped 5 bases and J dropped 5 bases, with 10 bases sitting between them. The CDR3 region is CASRQTVNEKLFF. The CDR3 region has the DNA TGCGCCAGCAGGCAGACAGTAAATGAAAAACTGTTTTTT.

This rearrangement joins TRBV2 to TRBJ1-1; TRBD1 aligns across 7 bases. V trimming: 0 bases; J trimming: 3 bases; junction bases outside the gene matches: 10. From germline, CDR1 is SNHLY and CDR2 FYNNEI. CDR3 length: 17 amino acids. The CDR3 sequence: CASSEAGGGSKDTEAFF. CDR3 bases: TGTGCCAGCAGTGAAGCAGGGGGCGGGAGTAAAGACACTGAAGCTTTCTTT.

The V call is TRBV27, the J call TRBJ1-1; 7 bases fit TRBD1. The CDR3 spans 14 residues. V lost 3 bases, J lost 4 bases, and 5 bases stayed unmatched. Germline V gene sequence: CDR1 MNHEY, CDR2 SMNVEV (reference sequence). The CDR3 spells CASSFDRVSTEAFF. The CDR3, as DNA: TGTGCCAGCAGTTTCGACAGGGTAAGCACTGAAGCTTTCTTT.

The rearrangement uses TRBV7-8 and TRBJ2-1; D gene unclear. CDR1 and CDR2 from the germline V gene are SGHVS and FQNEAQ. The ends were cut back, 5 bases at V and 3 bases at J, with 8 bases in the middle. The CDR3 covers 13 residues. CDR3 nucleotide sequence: TGTGCCAGCAGCCCGGCTGGCTACAATGAGCAGTTCTTC. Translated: CASSPAGYNEQFF.

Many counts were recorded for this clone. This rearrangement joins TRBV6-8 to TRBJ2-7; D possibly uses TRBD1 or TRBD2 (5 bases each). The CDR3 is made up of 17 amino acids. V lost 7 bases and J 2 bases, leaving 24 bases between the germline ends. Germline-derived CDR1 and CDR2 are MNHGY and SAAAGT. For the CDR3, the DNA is TGTGCCAGCAATCACGGGGCAGCGGATGCAGCGGCCTACGAGCAGTACTTC. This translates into CASNHGAADAAAYEQYF.

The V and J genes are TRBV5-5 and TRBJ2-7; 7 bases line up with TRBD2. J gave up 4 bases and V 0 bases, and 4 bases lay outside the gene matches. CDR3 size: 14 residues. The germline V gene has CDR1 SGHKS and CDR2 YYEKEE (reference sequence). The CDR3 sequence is CASSLVLAAYEQYF. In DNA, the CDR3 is TGTGCCAGCAGCTTGGTTCTAGCGGCGTACGAGCAGTACTTC.

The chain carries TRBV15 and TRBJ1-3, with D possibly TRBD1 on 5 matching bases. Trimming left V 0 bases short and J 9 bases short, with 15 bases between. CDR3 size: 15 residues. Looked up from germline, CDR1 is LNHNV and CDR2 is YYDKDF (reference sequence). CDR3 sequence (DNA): TGTGCCACCAGCAGAGAGCCGGGACGGGTCGGCACCATATATTTT. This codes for CATSREPGRVGTIYF.

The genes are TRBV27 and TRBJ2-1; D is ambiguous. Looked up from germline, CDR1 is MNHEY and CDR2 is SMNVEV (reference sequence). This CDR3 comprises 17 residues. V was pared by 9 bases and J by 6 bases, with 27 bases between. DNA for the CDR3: TGTGCCAGACGACATAAGCTTTCAGAAGTCAGGTCCAATGAGCAGTTCTTC. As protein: CARRHKLSEVRSNEQFF.

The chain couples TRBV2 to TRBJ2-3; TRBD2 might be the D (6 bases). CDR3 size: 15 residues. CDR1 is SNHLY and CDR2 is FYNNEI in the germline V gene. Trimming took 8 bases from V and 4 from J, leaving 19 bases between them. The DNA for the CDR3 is TGTGCCAGCGCGGGAATGGCGGGAACCGCAGATACGCAGTATTTT. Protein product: CASAGMAGTADTQYF. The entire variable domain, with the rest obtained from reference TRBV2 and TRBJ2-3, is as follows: EPEVTQTPSHQVTQMGQEVILRCVPISNHLYFYWYRQILGQKVEFLVSFYNNEISEKSEIFDDQFSVERPDGSNFTLKIRSTKLEDSAMYFCASAGMAGTADTQYFGPGTRLTVL.

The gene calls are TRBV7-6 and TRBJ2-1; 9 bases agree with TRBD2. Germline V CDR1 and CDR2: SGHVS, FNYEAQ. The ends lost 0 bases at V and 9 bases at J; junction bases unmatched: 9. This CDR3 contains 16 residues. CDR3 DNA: TGTGCCAGCAGCTTAGCGAGAGGAAGCGGGAGGATTGAGCAGTTCTTC. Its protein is CASSLARGSGRIEQFF.

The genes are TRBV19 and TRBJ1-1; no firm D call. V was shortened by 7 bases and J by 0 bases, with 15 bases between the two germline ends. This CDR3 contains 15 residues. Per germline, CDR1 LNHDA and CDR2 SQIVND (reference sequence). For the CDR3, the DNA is TGTGCCAGTACCATAATCGGGCTCATGAACACTGAAGCTTTCTTT. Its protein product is CASTIIGLMNTEAFF.

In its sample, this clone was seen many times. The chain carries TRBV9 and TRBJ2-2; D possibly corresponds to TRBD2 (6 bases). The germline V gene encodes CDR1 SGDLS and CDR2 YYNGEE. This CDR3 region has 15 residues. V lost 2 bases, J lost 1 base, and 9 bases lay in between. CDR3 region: CASSVLARNTGELFF. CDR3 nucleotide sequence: TGTGCCAGCAGCGTGCTAGCGAGGAACACCGGGGAGCTGTTTTTT.

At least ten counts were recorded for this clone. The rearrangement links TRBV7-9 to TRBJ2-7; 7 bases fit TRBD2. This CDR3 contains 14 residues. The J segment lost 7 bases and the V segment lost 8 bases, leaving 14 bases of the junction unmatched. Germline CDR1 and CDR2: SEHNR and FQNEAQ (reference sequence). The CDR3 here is CASGLASGFWEQYF. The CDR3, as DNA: TGTGCCAGCGGGTTGGCTAGCGGCTTTTGGGAGCAGTACTTC. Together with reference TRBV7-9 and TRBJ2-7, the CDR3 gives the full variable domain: DTGVSQNPRHKITKRGQNVTFRCDPISEHNRLYWYRQTLGQGPEFLTYFQNEAQLEKSRLLSDRFSAERPKGSFSTLEIQRTEQGDSAMYLCASGLASGFWEQYFGPGTRLTVT.